This TCR beta chain was recorded in a study of blood T cell repertoires in COVID-19. Study processing details: Amplification with reference gene primers provided the estimates of nucleated cell counts. The repertoire was sequenced with immunoSEQ multiplex PCR; TCRdb's copy has only in-frame clones and lacks some. D and trimming were read from the DNA, whereas the V and J calls and clone size are those reported in that table. The profile shows 150,000 to 200,000 clones, roughly 81% of them singletons. The CDR3 runs 11 residues. Germline assignment: CDR1 MDHEN and CDR2 SYDVKM. With 8 bases removed from V and 2 bases from J, the gap between germline ends came to 7 bases.

This TCR was sampled from a woman aged 40-49 years with COVID-19, enrolled during active disease. The chain is built from TRBV28 and TRBJ2-7, with D possibly TRBD2 on 6 matching bases. Source material: peripheral blood. The CDR3 spells CASGEAYEQYF. The CDR3 DNA reads as TGTGCCAGCGGGGAGGCCTACGAGCAGTACTTC.